Below are 32 T cell receptor beta chains sequenced from a single sample in a study of T cell responses to AZD1222 COVID-19 vaccine. The protocol was immunoSEQ multiplex PCR, while the TCRdb copy is restricted to in-frame clones and leaves out a portion. There are roughly 120,000 clones in the sample; about 90% occur only once, and about 10% lies in the top ten. The sequences come from peripheral blood, collected on day 0 of AZD1222 vaccination. These receptors originate from an adult in good health.

V gene TRBV21-1 combines with J gene TRBJ1-2. TRBV21-1 is described as a pseudogene. The CDR3 has 10 amino acids. Here the CDR3 reads CASSTGGYTF. The CDR3 DNA follows: TGTGCCAGCAGCACCGGTGGCTACACCTTC.

The J gene is TRBJ1-5, the V gene TRBV19; D is possibly TRBD1 (6 bases). Germline V gene sequence: CDR1 LNHDA, CDR2 SQIVND (reference sequence). V was pared by 11 bases and J by 6 bases, with 20 bases between. CDR3 length equals 14 residues. The DNA for the CDR3 is TGTGCCTCAGTCGACAGGAGAAGGGGTCAGCCCCAGCATTTT. Translating gives CASVDRRRGQPQHF.

This clone came up once. The gene calls are TRBV27 and TRBJ2-7; 12 bases are shared with TRBD2. The CDR3 contains 15 residues. V lost 3 bases to trimming and J lost 2 bases; unmatched junction nucleotides: 2. Germline lookup yields CDR1 MNHEY and CDR2 SMNVEV (reference sequence). CDR3 in DNA: TGTGCCAGCAGTTTTGGACTAGCGGGGACCTACGAGCAGTACTTC. Residues: CASSFGLAGTYEQYF.

The rearrangement links TRBV7-2 to TRBJ2-5; 7 positions agree with TRBD1. Trimming cost V 3 bases and J 0 bases; bases outside gene matches: 4. This CDR3 has 15 residues. Germline V lookup: CDR1 SGHTA, CDR2 FQGNSA. CDR3 in DNA: TGTGCCAGCAGCTTCCTCAGGGGGTACCAAGAGACCCAGTACTTC. The encoded protein is CASSFLRGYQETQYF.

The rearrangement joins TRBV9 to TRBJ1-1; weak D call: TRBD1 (5 bases). The ends were cut back, 3 bases at V and 5 bases at J, with 14 bases in the middle. Germline V gene lookup returns CDR1 SGDLS and CDR2 YYNGEE. This CDR3 spans 14 amino acids. DNA for the CDR3: TGTGCCAGCAGCGGCGGACTCCAGGGTACTGAAGCTTTCTTT. Its translation is CASSGGLQGTEAFF.

This rearrangement joins TRBV7-2 to TRBJ2-7; 8 positions agree with TRBD1. With 5 bases clipped from V and 0 bases from J, the junction kept 9 bases outside the gene matches. The CDR3 has 16 residues. Germline CDR1 SGHTA, CDR2 FQGNSA. The CDR3 region has the DNA TGTGCCAGCAGCATGATGGACAGGGTAAGCTCCTACGAGCAGTACTTC. The encoded protein is CASSMMDRVSSYEQYF.

This clone has just one count. The rearrangement joins TRBV12-2 to TRBJ2-1; TRBD2, the D gene given by the table, was not confirmed from the DNA. TRBV12-2 is annotated as a pseudogene. The CDR3 runs 17 residues. DNA of the CDR3: TGTGCAAGTCGCTTCCCAGGACTAGCGGGTACCTACAATGAGCAGTTCTTC. Protein product: CASRFPGLAGTYNEQFF.

V is TRBV18 and J is TRBJ1-2; 10 nucleotides align to TRBD1. The trim removed 6 bases at V and 4 bases at J, leaving 5 bases unmatched. The CDR3 contains 14 residues. Per germline, CDR1 KGHSH and CDR2 LQKENI. Written as DNA, the CDR3 is TGTGCCAGCTCCGGGACAGGGGTTAGCTATGGCTACACCTTC. It encodes CASSGTGVSYGYTF.

The chain is built from TRBV5-4 and TRBJ2-2, with D hard to call. Deletions cut 1 base from V and 0 bases from J, with 10 bases between. The germline gives CDR1 SGHNT, CDR2 YYREEE (reference sequence). The CDR3 totals 16 residues. CDR3 region: CASSLIRGANTGELFF. The CDR3, as DNA: TGTGCCAGCAGCTTGATACGAGGAGCGAACACCGGGGAGCTGTTTTTT.

This chain joins TRBV12-5 and TRBJ2-3; D perhaps matches TRBD1 (7 bases). The CDR3 totals 13 residues. Germline assignment: CDR1 LGHNT and CDR2 FRNRAP. Trimming cost V 3 bases and J 6 bases, with 10 bases left between them. For the CDR3, the DNA is TGTGCTAGTGGTTTTTCAGGGGGGGATACGCAGTATTTT. It yields the protein CASGFSGGDTQYF.

The CDR3 DNA is TGTGCCAGCTCACCCTCCTTGTCTCGGACAGGGGGCGCAAATGGGGCCAACGTCCTGACTTTC. Amino acid sequence: CASSPSLSRTGGANGANVLTF. The rearrangement links TRBV18 to TRBJ2-6; 11 bases map to TRBD1. The germline gives CDR1 KGHSH, CDR2 LQKENI. The CDR3 runs to 21 residues. After removal of 3 bases from V and 3 bases from J, the junction contained 16 bases not matched to a gene. Combining the CDR3 with reference TRBV18 and TRBJ2-6 gives the whole variable domain NAGVMQNPRHLVRRRGQEARLRCSPMKGHSHVYWYRQLPEEGLKFMVYLQKENIIDESGMPKERFSAEFPKEGPSILRIQQVVRGDSAAYFCASSPSLSRTGGANGANVLTFGAGSRLTVL.

This sequence joins TRBV20-1 and TRBJ2-7, with D perhaps TRBD2 (5 bases). Germline CDR1 and CDR2: DFQATT and SNEGSKA (reference sequence). The CDR3 sequence is 13 residues long. Trimming removed 5 bases from V and 3 bases from J, with 14 bases in between. CDR3 nucleotide sequence: TGCAGTGCTGGTGATGGACTCAACTACGAGCAGTACTTC. It translates to CSAGDGLNYEQYF.

The CDR3 DNA is TGTGCCAGCAGTTATCGTCGACTAGCGGGAGAAGAGACCCAGTACTTC. It specifies CASSYRRLAGEETQYF. The J gene is TRBJ2-5, the V gene TRBV6-2 or TRBV6-3, with TRBD2 matching over 12 bases. From germline, CDR1 is MNHEY and CDR2 SVGEGT. J lost 3 bases, V lost 3 bases, and 5 bases had no gene match. CDR3 length equals 16 residues.

The genes are TRBV5-5 and TRBJ2-5; 8 bases match TRBD1. Germline V gene data show CDR1 as SGHKS and CDR2 as YYEKEE (reference sequence). CDR3 length: 16 amino acids. V shed 2 bases, J shed 0 bases, and the junction held 6 bases outside the gene matches. CDR3 sequence reads: CASSLGTGLYQETQYF. In nucleotides, the CDR3 is TGTGCCAGCAGCTTAGGGACAGGACTTTACCAAGAGACCCAGTACTTC.

The rearrangement uses TRBV19 and TRBJ1-2, with 9 bases lining up with TRBD1. This CDR3 has 14 amino acids. V gave up 6 bases and J gave up 7 bases; unmatched junction bases: 9. From germline, CDR1 is LNHDA and CDR2 SQIVND (reference sequence). The CDR3 protein is CASRPGTGLVGYTF. The DNA for the CDR3 is TGTGCCAGTAGGCCCGGGACAGGGCTTGTTGGCTACACCTTC.

The rearrangement links TRBV7-3 to TRBJ2-5; D could derive from TRBD1 or TRBD2 (5 bases each). With 2 bases removed from V and 5 bases from J, the gap between germline ends came to 9 bases. The CDR3 sequence is 13 residues long. Germline V CDR1 and CDR2: SGHTA, FQGTGA. CDR3 residues: CASSLVGTETQYF. CDR3 in DNA: TGTGCCAGCAGCTTAGTGGGGACGGAGACCCAGTACTTC. The complete variable domain, with remaining parts taken from reference TRBV7-3 and TRBJ2-5, reads GAGVSQTPSNKVTEKGKYVELRCDPISGHTALYWYRQSLGQGPEFLIYFQGTGAADDSGLPNDRFFAVRPEGSVSTLKIQRTERGDSAVYLCASSLVGTETQYFGPGTRLLVL.

This chain joins TRBV2 and TRBJ1-2; 8 bases agree with TRBD1. The trim removed 6 bases at V and 3 bases at J, leaving 3 bases unmatched. This CDR3 is built from 13 residues. Germline-derived CDR1 and CDR2 are SNHLY and FYNNEI. The DNA for the CDR3 is TGTGCCAGCAGCGAGACAGGGGACTATGGCTACACCTTC. Its protein product is CASSETGDYGYTF.

For this clone: Compared with germline, one end of the junction differs, possibly owing to a read error. The chain uses TRBV20-1 and TRBJ1-4; tentatively, D is TRBD1 (5 bases). The germline V gene has CDR1 DFQATT and CDR2 SNEGSKA (reference sequence). The CDR3 loop spans 11 amino acids. CDR3 loop: CSARGGTRGEF. The CDR3 DNA sequence: TGCAGTGCTAGAGGGGGGACGAGAGGAGAGTTT.

This clone was detected a few times. This chain joins TRBV18 and TRBJ1-5; D unclear. CDR1 and CDR2 from the germline V gene are KGHSH and LQKENI. This CDR3 comprises 15 residues. Trimming took 6 bases from V and 0 from J, leaving 12 bases between them. The CDR3 nucleotides read TGTGCCAGCTCCTTGGGTCGGAATAGCAATCAGCCCCAGCATTTT. Encoded protein: CASSLGRNSNQPQHF.

Points on this clone: Other DNA sequences within the sample encode an identical CDR3. The chain carries TRBV3-1 (or the pseudogene TRBV3-2) and TRBJ2-7; D is uncertain. The CDR3 is made up of 13 amino acids. Germline assignment: CDR1 LGHDT and CDR2 YNNKEL (reference sequence). Trimming removed 0 bases from V and 3 bases from J, with 6 bases in between. The CDR3 region is CASSQEGVYEQYF. CDR3 bases: TGTGCCAGCAGCCAAGAGGGTGTCTACGAGCAGTACTTC.

V is TRBV7-2 and J is TRBJ1-3, with D perhaps matching TRBD1 (5 bases). The length of the CDR3 is 14 residues. CDR1 is SGHTA, CDR2 FQGNSA, per germline. V dropped 5 bases and J dropped 0 bases, with 8 bases sitting between them. CDR3 amino acids: CASSAGRSGNTIYF. As DNA, the CDR3 is TGTGCCAGCAGCGCGGGACGCTCTGGAAACACCATATATTTT.

The genes are TRBV7-9 and TRBJ2-5, with D perhaps assigned TRBD1 or TRBD2 (5 bases each). The germline CDR1 and CDR2 sequences are SEHNR and FQNEAQ (reference sequence). CDR3 length equals 15 residues. V was cut by 5 bases and J by 0 bases, with 13 bases left in between. The CDR3 loop reads CASSPGTAYQETQYF. The CDR3, as DNA: TGTGCCAGCAGCCCCGGGACCGCGTACCAAGAGACCCAGTACTTC.

The V call is TRBV4-1, the J call TRBJ1-1, with D perhaps matching TRBD1 (5 bases). Trimming stripped 1 base from V and 0 bases from J, with 9 bases between. Germline values: CDR1 MGHRA, CDR2 YSYEKL. The CDR3 is 15 amino acids. Written as DNA, the CDR3 is TGCGCCAGCAGCCAAGTTGAGGGGATGAACACTGAAGCTTTCTTT. Amino acids: CASSQVEGMNTEAFF.

The rearrangement joins TRBV5-6 to TRBJ1-4; no reliable D call. The V and J ends lost 4 bases and 3 bases respectively, with 13 bases between them. Germline V gene data show CDR1 as SGHDT and CDR2 as YYEEEE. The CDR3 runs 15 residues. CDR3 sequence reads: CASSPEDLANEKLFF. CDR3 in DNA: TGTGCCAGCAGCCCGGAGGACTTAGCTAATGAAAAACTGTTTTTT.

V is TRBV28 and J is TRBJ2-7, with TRBD1 matching 9 bases. Trimming took 8 bases from V and 2 from J; bases not matched to a gene: 7. Germline loops: CDR1 MDHEN, CDR2 SYDVKM. The CDR3 is 14 residues long. CDR3 coding DNA: TGTGCCAGCCTCACCGGACAGGGGCCCTACGAGCAGTACTTC. It yields the protein CASLTGQGPYEQYF.

The chain employs TRBV6-1 and TRBJ1-1; D is uncertain. The germline V and J ends were trimmed by 2 bases and 10 bases, with 14 bases remaining between them. This CDR3 has 13 amino acids. Germline lookup yields CDR1 MNHNS and CDR2 SASEGT. CDR3 bases: TGTGCCAGCAGTGAACGACACCTCTCTGGAGCTTTCTTT. Translated: CASSERHLSGAFF.

The chain couples TRBV7-8 to TRBJ1-1; 7 bases map to TRBD1. V was clipped by 5 bases and J by 2 bases; unmatched bases: 8. Looked up from germline, CDR1 is SGHVS and CDR2 is FQNEAQ. CDR3 size: 15 residues. CDR3 residues: CASSIARQGNTEAFF. As DNA, the CDR3 is TGTGCCAGCAGCATCGCGAGACAGGGAAACACTGAAGCTTTCTTT.

The J gene is TRBJ2-5, the V gene TRBV11-1, with TRBD2 identical over 10 bases. The length of the CDR3 is 15 residues. The V gene end was trimmed by 5 bases and the J gene end by 4 bases; junction bases not matched to a gene: 7. Germline CDR1 SGHAT, CDR2 FQDESV (reference sequence). CDR3 sequence reads: CASSAGSGRGETQYF. CDR3 in DNA: TGTGCCAGCAGCGCCGGCAGCGGGAGGGGAGAGACCCAGTACTTC.

This chain links TRBV30 with TRBJ1-6; 8 bases map to TRBD1. This CDR3 is built from 16 residues. Germline V gene data show CDR1 as GTSNPN and CDR2 as SVGIG (reference sequence). Germline trimming cut 4 bases from V and 8 bases from J; bases unmatched to any gene: 13. CDR3 region: CAWTGGKSGGYSPLHF. CDR3 DNA: TGTGCCTGGACAGGGGGCAAGAGTGGAGGGTATTCACCCCTCCACTTT.

This clone appeared a few times. The chain uses TRBV5-1 and TRBJ2-1; 9 nucleotides match TRBD2. The germline V gene encodes CDR1 SGHRS and CDR2 YFSETQ. V gave up 3 bases and J gave up 5 bases; unmatched junction bases: 6. The CDR3 length is 15 residues. CDR3 bases: TGCGCCAGCAGCTCCGTAGCGGGGGACGACAATGAGCAGTTCTTC. Translating gives CASSSVAGDDNEQFF.

The chain carries TRBV7-6 and TRBJ2-7; possibly TRBD2 for D (6 bases). The CDR3 spans 15 residues. The V end was cut by 6 bases, the J end by 5 bases, with 20 bases between. Germline loops: CDR1 SGHVS, CDR2 FNYEAQ. CDR3 protein: CASSRGTARGDEQYF. CDR3 nucleotide sequence: TGTGCCAGCAGTCGGGGGACGGCGAGGGGCGACGAGCAGTACTTC.

The chain combines TRBV4-3 with TRBJ1-4; D may be TRBD1 (5 bases). V gave up 1 base and J gave up 1 base, with 22 bases separating them. This CDR3 has 20 amino acids. Germline CDR1 LGHNA, CDR2 YSLEER. The CDR3: CASSQGSRVGAGGTNEKLFF. The CDR3 DNA sequence: TGCGCCAGCAGCCAAGGTTCTAGGGTAGGGGCTGGGGGAACTAATGAAAAACTGTTTTTT.